Below are 3 T cell receptor beta chains sequenced from a single sample in a study of blood T cell repertoires in COVID-19. Here immunoSEQ multiplex PCR was the method, and the copy in TCRdb shows in-frame clones only, minus some. The sample yields about 99,000 clones, roughly 80% seen once. The sequencing input was peripheral blood. These receptors originate from a man aged 60 to 69 with acute or convalescent COVID-19.

The chain links TRBV11-3 to TRBJ1-3; D ambiguous. The V and J ends lost 6 bases and 4 bases respectively, with 13 bases between them. The CDR3 covers 14 residues. In germline, CDR1 is SGHNT, CDR2 YENEEA. CDR3 coding DNA: TGTGCCAGCAGTTCAGATCAAACCGGAAACACCATATATTTT. Encoded protein: CASSSDQTGNTIYF. Combining the CDR3 with reference TRBV11-3 and TRBJ1-3 gives the whole variable domain EAGVVQSPRYKIIEKKQPVAFWCNPISGHNTLYWYLQNLGQGPELLIRYENEEAVDDSQLPKDRFSAERLKGVDSTLKIQPAELGDSAVYLCASSSDQTGNTIYFGEGSWLTVV.

This rearrangement joins TRBV2 to TRBJ2-1; TRBD2 matches at 8 bases. Germline CDR1 and CDR2: SNHLY and FYNNEI. J gave up 7 bases and V 7 bases, and 9 bases lay outside the gene matches. The CDR3 loop spans 14 amino acids. The CDR3 protein is CASKVGGGANEQFF. The DNA for the CDR3 is TGTGCCAGCAAGGTCGGGGGGGGAGCGAATGAGCAGTTCTTC.

The CDR3 DNA reads as TGCGCCAGCAGCCTGCCCATACAGGGGACCTCGAACACCGGGGAGCTGTTTTTT. It translates to CASSLPIQGTSNTGELFF. The rearrangement joins TRBV5-1 to TRBJ2-2; 7 positions agree with TRBD1. CDR1 and CDR2 from the germline V gene are SGHRS and YFSETQ. V trimming: 4 bases; J trimming: 0 bases; junction bases outside the gene matches: 12. The CDR3 is 18 residues long.